This T cell receptor (beta chain) was documented in a study of blood T cells in healthy people across ages. For the second PCR, which ran for roughly 6 to 12 cycles, a sample-barcoded 5' primer and a J-beta primer mix were used. Each CDR3 protein gets one entry after TCRdb re-called the 5' RACE reads with MiXCR. The table lists roughly 730,000 distinct CDR3 sequences, around 50% of them singletons. As regards this clonotype: The target antigen is unknown.

General study results and limits: PBMCs left unsorted prevented a conclusive naive versus antigen-experienced comparison.

CDR1 and CDR2 from the germline V gene are MNHEY and SMNVEV (reference sequence). The CDR3 runs to 13 residues. V was pared by 5 bases and J by 4 bases, with 10 bases between. The TCR sequence derives from a middle-aged man in good health. The chain carries TRBV27 and TRBJ2-3, with a weak D call TRBD2 (6 bases). The sequenced sample consisted of blood. The CDR3 nucleotides read TGTGCCAGCAGTCTCGGGAGTGCAGATACGCAGTATTTT. Protein sequence: CASSLGSADTQYF.